These 8 T cell receptor beta chains originate from one sample sequenced in a study of blood T cells in healthy people across ages. The authors ran a second PCR of 7 to 11 cycles using a sample-barcoded 5' primer and a J-beta primer mix. Using its own MiXCR run on the 5' RACE reads, TCRdb lists one record per CDR3 protein. This table holds 550,000 to 800,000 distinct CDR3 sequences, over 20% found once. The specimen was blood. Every receptor here comes from a man in his sixties or seventies in good health.

This clonotype was seen at least ten times. This chain uses TRBV11-1 with TRBJ2-5, with 8 bases aligning to TRBD1. Germline lookup yields CDR1 SGHAT and CDR2 FQDESV (reference sequence). V gave up 5 bases and J gave up 1 base; unmatched junction bases: 6. The CDR3 spans 15 residues. CDR3 sequence: CASSPPDRAQETQYF. CDR3 DNA sequence: TGTGCCAGCAGCCCCCCGGACAGGGCCCAAGAGACCCAGTACTTC.

The rearrangement joins TRBV7-2 to TRBJ2-7; 7 bases are a match to TRBD2. The CDR3 has 15 amino acids. The germline CDR1 and CDR2 sequences are SGHTA and FQGNSA. Trimming removed 5 bases from V and 2 bases from J; junction bases left unmatched: 9. As DNA, the CDR3 is TGTGCCAGCAGCCTTACCTCTAGCGGCGCCTACGAGCAGTACTTC. Its translation: CASSLTSSGAYEQYF.

This clonotype was seen a handful of times. The gene calls are TRBV3-1 and TRBJ2-7; no clear D. Germline CDR1 and CDR2: LGHDT and YNNKEL (reference sequence). The CDR3 spans 15 residues. Trimming cost V 6 bases and J 0 bases, with 15 bases left between them. This chain's CDR3 is CASSYGRSTSYEQYF. For the CDR3, the DNA is TGTGCCAGCAGTTACGGACGATCGACCTCCTACGAGCAGTACTTC.

The V gene is TRBV7-9, the J gene TRBJ2-3; 8 positions match TRBD1. V lost 3 bases and J lost 2; bases outside the gene matches: 1. The V gene's germline CDR1 is SEHNR and CDR2 FQNEAQ (reference sequence). There are 14 residues in the CDR3. The chain's CDR3 is CASSLDRDTDTQYF. In nucleotides, the CDR3 is TGTGCCAGCAGCTTGGACAGGGACACAGATACGCAGTATTTT.

Turning to this clonotype: Because the CDR3 is missing its conserved closing phenylalanine or tryptophan, this is likely a read error. This chain links TRBV18 with TRBJ1-2; perhaps TRBD1 as D (6 bases). The CDR3 contains 14 residues. Trimming removed 0 bases at V and 4 bases at J, with 9 bases between. CDR1 and CDR2 from the germline V gene are KGHSH and LQKENI. In DNA form, the CDR3 reads TGTGCCAGCTCACCACCGGGGGCATCCTATGGCTACACCCTC. As protein: CASSPPGASYGYTL.

This clonotype was counted a few times. A junction boundary mismatches the germline segment, possibly from a read error. This sequence joins TRBV7-9 and TRBJ2-5; 11 nucleotides agree with TRBD2. Germline V gene lookup returns CDR1 SEHNR and CDR2 FQNEAQ (reference sequence). The length of the CDR3 is 14 residues. CDR3 protein: CASTLAGVFHEQCF. The CDR3, as DNA: TGTGCCAGCACACTAGCGGGAGTCTTCCACGAGCAGTGCTTC.

This clonotype was counted a few times. This chain joins TRBV7-9 and TRBJ2-5; the D gene could be TRBD1 or TRBD2 (5 bases each). The J call may be faulty, since TRBJ2-7 better matches the DNA end. In germline, CDR1 is SEHNR, CDR2 FQNEAQ (reference sequence). The CDR3 loop spans 14 amino acids. The CDR3 bases are TGTGCCAGCAGCTTTTGGGGGACCCCCTACGAGCAGTACTTC. Amino acid sequence: CASSFWGTPYEQYF.

The gene calls are TRBV3-1 and TRBJ2-1, with TRBD1 matching over 9 bases. Germline V gives CDR1 LGHDT, CDR2 YNNKEL (reference sequence). The CDR3 is 16 residues long. The V gene end was trimmed by 3 bases and the J gene end by 2 bases; junction bases not matched to a gene: 5. As DNA, the CDR3 is TGTGCCAGCAGCCAGTCGACAGGGGGACCCTACAATGAGCAGTTCTTC. Protein product: CASSQSTGGPYNEQFF.